This T cell receptor (beta chain) was found in a study of neurological immune-mediated disorders. Study outcomes and limitations: No sharing of CDR3 amino acid sequences was observed among expanded clones across subjects, suggesting private repertoires in all groups.

Time point given: longitudinal time-point 1 (baseline). A total of 2 million PBMCs stored at -80 degrees C provided the unsorted libraries. With regard to this clonotype: What it binds is not known.

From 15-18 subjects, over 160 million TCR-beta sequences were obtained in each sequencing run. TCRdb redid the calling of the 5' RACE reads with MiXCR, one entry per CDR3 protein. This repertoire shows 71,000 or so distinct CDR3 sequences, roughly 13% found once; its top ten account for around 4.3%. V shed 7 bases, J shed 0 bases, and the junction held 10 bases outside the gene matches. The CDR3 has 16 residues. Germline V gene data show CDR1 as SGHAT and CDR2 as FQNNGV. The TCR comes from a female donor with HTLV-1-associated myelopathy (HAM/TSP). The chain carries TRBV11-2 and TRBJ2-3; TRBD2 aligns across 7 bases. Sample: PBMCs. CDR3 amino acids: CASTNSWGGSTDTQYF. CDR3 sequence (DNA): TGTGCCAGCACCAATTCCTGGGGGGGGAGCACAGATACGCAGTATTTT.